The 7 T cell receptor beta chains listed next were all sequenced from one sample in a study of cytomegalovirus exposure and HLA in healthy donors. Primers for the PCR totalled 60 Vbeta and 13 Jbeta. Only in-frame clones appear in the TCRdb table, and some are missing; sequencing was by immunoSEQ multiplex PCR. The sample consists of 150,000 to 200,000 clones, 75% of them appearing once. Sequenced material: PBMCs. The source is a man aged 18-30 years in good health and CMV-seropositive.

Written as DNA, the CDR3 is TGTGCCACCAGCAGAGGTCGGAGGAACACTGAAGCTTTCTTT. Translated, it gives CATSRGRRNTEAFF. V is TRBV15 and J is TRBJ1-1; D is undetermined. The CDR3 has 14 residues. Deletions cut 1 base from V and 1 base from J, with 7 bases between. Germline CDR1 is LNHNV and CDR2 is YYDKDF (reference sequence). Drawing the rest from reference TRBV15 and TRBJ1-1, the complete variable domain is DAMVIQNPRYQVTQFGKPVTLSCSQTLNHNVMYWYQQKSSQAPKLLFHYYDKDFNNEADTPDNFQSRRPNTSFCFLDIRSPGLGDTAMYLCATSRGRRNTEAFFGQGTRLTVV.

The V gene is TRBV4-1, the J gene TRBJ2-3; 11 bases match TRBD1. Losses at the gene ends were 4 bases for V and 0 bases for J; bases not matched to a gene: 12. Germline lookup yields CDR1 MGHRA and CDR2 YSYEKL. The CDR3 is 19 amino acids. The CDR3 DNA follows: TGCGCCAGCAGCCCCCGCTCCGGACAGGGGGCTGGGAGCACAGATACGCAGTATTTT. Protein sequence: CASSPRSGQGAGSTDTQYF.

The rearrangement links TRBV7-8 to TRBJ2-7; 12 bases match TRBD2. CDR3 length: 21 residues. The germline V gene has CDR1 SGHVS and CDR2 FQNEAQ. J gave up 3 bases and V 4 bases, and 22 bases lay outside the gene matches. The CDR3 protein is CASSSQFSSGRAYGGGYEQYF. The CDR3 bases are TGTGCCAGCAGCTCACAGTTTTCTAGCGGGAGGGCCTATGGGGGCGGCTACGAGCAGTACTTC.

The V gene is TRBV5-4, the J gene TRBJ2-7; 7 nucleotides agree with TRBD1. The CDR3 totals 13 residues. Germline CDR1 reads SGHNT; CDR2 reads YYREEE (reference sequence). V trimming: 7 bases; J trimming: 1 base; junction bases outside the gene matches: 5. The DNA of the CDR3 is TGTGCCAGCTCTACCAGGGGGTCCTACGAGCAGTACTTC. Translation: CASSTRGSYEQYF.

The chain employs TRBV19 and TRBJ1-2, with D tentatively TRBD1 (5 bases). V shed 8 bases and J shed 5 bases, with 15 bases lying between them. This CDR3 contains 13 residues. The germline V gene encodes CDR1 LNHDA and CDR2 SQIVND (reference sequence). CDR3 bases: TGTGCCAGTCGGACACAAATGGGATATGGCTACACCTTC. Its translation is CASRTQMGYGYTF. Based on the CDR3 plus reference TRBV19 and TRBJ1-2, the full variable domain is DGGITQSPKYLFRKEGQNVTLSCEQNLNHDAMYWYRQDPGQGLRLIYYSQIVNDFQKGDIAEGYSVSREKKESFPLTVTSAQKNPTAFYLCASRTQMGYGYTFGSGTRLTVV.

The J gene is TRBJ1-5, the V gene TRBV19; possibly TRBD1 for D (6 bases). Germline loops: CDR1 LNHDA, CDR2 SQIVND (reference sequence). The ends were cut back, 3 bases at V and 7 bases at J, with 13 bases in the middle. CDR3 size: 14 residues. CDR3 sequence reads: CASSILGARQPQHF. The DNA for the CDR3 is TGTGCCAGTAGTATTCTGGGGGCTCGGCAGCCCCAGCATTTT. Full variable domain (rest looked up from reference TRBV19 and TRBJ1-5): DGGITQSPKYLFRKEGQNVTLSCEQNLNHDAMYWYRQDPGQGLRLIYYSQIVNDFQKGDIAEGYSVSREKKESFPLTVTSAQKNPTAFYLCASSILGARQPQHFGDGTRLSIL.

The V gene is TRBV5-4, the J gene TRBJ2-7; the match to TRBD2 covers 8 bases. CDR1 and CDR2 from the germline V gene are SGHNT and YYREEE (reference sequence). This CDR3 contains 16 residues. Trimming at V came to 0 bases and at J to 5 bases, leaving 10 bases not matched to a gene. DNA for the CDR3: TGTGCCAGCAGCTTGGGGGCTAAAGCGGGAGTCAACGAGCAGTACTTC. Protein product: CASSLGAKAGVNEQYF. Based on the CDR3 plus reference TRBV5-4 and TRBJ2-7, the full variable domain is ETGVTQSPTHLIKTRGQQVTLRCSSQSGHNTVSWYQQALGQGPQFIFQYYREEENGRGNFPPRFSGLQFPNYSSELNVNALELDDSALYLCASSLGAKAGVNEQYFGPGTRLTVT.